This T cell receptor beta chain was retrieved from a study of cytomegalovirus exposure and HLA in healthy donors. Study conclusions and caveats: It was approximately 150 TCR beta chains that were listed as cytomegalovirus-associated.

The germline CDR1 and CDR2 sequences are SGHKS and YYEKEE (reference sequence). The V and J ends lost 5 bases and 0 bases, in that order; junction bases with no gene match: 5. The CDR3 runs to 15 residues. This clone has ten or more counts. As yet, its antigen is unknown. The PCR contained 60 Vbeta and 13 Jbeta primers. The protocol was immunoSEQ multiplex PCR, while the TCRdb copy is restricted to in-frame clones and leaves out a portion. Of under 200,000 clones listed, about 80% were seen once; the top ten hold over 2%. The source of this sequence is a man between 60 and 75 years old in good health and CMV-seronegative. This chain links TRBV5-5 with TRBJ1-3, with TRBD1 matching 7 bases. The sequencing sample was made of PBMCs. Here the CDR3 DNA reads TGTGCCAGCAGGCGGGACAGAGCCTCTGGAAACACCATATATTTT. It yields the protein CASRRDRASGNTIYF.